This T cell receptor beta chain was identified during a study of T cell repertoires in cytomegalovirus infection. The overall study: Public TCR beta signatures provided an indication of both CMV infection and a matching HLA type. Notes on the study in general: The ex vivo response was dominated by HLA-C-restricted CMV-specific TCR beta clonotypes.

This clonotype was counted a few times. Its antigen is as yet unknown. TCRdb ran MiXCR on the reads and lists one entry per CDR3 protein. The profile covers hundreds of thousands of distinct CDR3 sequences, with 25% to 30% appearing a single time and 20% taken by the ten largest. This receptor was taken from a human donor in good health (CMV status not recorded). Some clones in this sample may be carry-over from other donors' samples. The sample was cultured PBMCs, taken from culture after CMV antigen stimulation.

The CDR3 loop reads CASSLSLFAGNERHF. DNA for the CDR3: TGTGCCAGCAGTTTATCGCTTTTCGCGGGTAATGAGAGGCATTTT. The J gene is TRBJ1-5, the V gene TRBV27; D unresolved. Per germline, CDR1 MNHEY and CDR2 SMNVEV (reference sequence). There are 15 residues in the CDR3. With 0 bases removed from V and 15 bases from J, the gap between germline ends came to 21 bases.